This passage covers 32 T cell receptor beta chains from one sample sequenced in a study of PD-L1 blockade in urothelial cancer. Clones were read by immunoSEQ multiplex PCR, and TCRdb kept only the in-frame ones, dropping some. The sample lists 30,000 to 45,000 clones, about 86% occurring once. Sequencing used PBMCs, obtained around atezolizumab (anti-PD-L1) treatment. These receptors all stem from a man aged 55 to 70 with urothelial cancer.

The chain couples TRBV7-9 to TRBJ2-3; possible D gene TRBD2, 6 bases. The CDR3 has 13 residues. CDR1 and CDR2 (germline): SEHNR, FQNEAQ (reference sequence). V lost 7 bases to trimming and J lost 4 bases, with 12 bases between them. This CDR3 is CASTNPSADTQYF. The CDR3 coding sequence is TGTGCCAGCACCAACCCTAGCGCAGATACGCAGTATTTT.

V gene TRBV27 combines with J gene TRBJ2-5, with 9 bases aligning to TRBD1. CDR1 is MNHEY and CDR2 is SMNVEV in the germline V gene (reference sequence). V was clipped by 5 bases and J by 4 bases; unmatched bases: 8. This CDR3 contains 15 residues. The CDR3 region has the DNA TGTGCCAGCAGTCCCTCCCCGACAGGGGGAGAGACCCAGTACTTC. Translation gives CASSPSPTGGETQYF.

The CDR3 DNA reads as TGTGCCAGCAGCTTAGGTTTGTCAGGGGGCAACAATGAGCAGTTCTTC. Translating it yields CASSLGLSGGNNEQFF. The chain is built from TRBV11-3 and TRBJ2-1; 8 bases line up with TRBD1. The length of the CDR3 is 16 residues. Germline loops: CDR1 SGHNT, CDR2 YENEEA. After removal of 1 base from V and 5 bases from J, the junction contained 7 bases not matched to a gene.

This chain links TRBV18 with TRBJ1-4; no clear D. The CDR3 loop spans 17 amino acids. V gave up 3 bases and J gave up 0 bases, with 14 bases separating them. Germline-derived CDR1 and CDR2 are KGHSH and LQKENI. CDR3 residues: CASSPAVGRTTNEKLFF. Written as DNA, the CDR3 is TGTGCCAGCTCACCCGCGGTGGGGAGAACAACTAATGAAAAACTGTTTTTT.

The chain uses TRBV10-2 and TRBJ2-5; a weak D match, TRBD2 (5 bases). Germline V gene lookup returns CDR1 WSHSY and CDR2 SAAADI. This CDR3 contains 14 residues. Trimming shortened V by 4 bases and J by 0 bases, and 9 bases separated the two germline ends. CDR3 sequence (DNA): TGCGCCAGCAGTGGTCCGGGGAACCAAGAGACCCAGTACTTC. It yields the protein CASSGPGNQETQYF.

V usage is TRBV7-8 and J usage is TRBJ2-7; D may be TRBD2 (5 bases). Germline V lookup: CDR1 SGHVS, CDR2 FQNEAQ. The CDR3 has 14 amino acids. The V end lost 2 bases, the J end lost 3 bases, and 11 bases lay between the germline ends. The CDR3 is CASSLHRGSYEQYF. The CDR3 bases are TGTGCCAGCAGCTTACATCGGGGTAGCTACGAGCAGTACTTC.

The genes are TRBV7-9 and TRBJ2-1; perhaps TRBD1 as D (5 bases). The CDR3 totals 17 residues. The germline CDR1 and CDR2 sequences are SEHNR and FQNEAQ (reference sequence). V was clipped by 0 bases and J by 3 bases, with 15 bases between them. CDR3 sequence reads: CASSLALQGSVYNEQFF. In DNA form, the CDR3 reads TGTGCCAGCAGCTTAGCGCTGCAGGGTTCGGTCTACAATGAGCAGTTCTTC.

This clone was seen only once. V gene TRBV6-4 combines with J gene TRBJ2-4, with D perhaps matching TRBD2 (6 bases). The CDR3 has 16 residues. CDR1 and CDR2 (germline): MRHNA, SNTAGT. Trimming cost V 6 bases and J 0 bases, with 15 bases left between them. The CDR3 sequence: CASSGERVLAKNIQYF. CDR3 DNA: TGTGCCAGCAGCGGCGAGCGGGTACTAGCCAAAAACATTCAGTACTTC.

The chain recombines TRBV4-1 with TRBJ2-1; 15 nucleotides agree with TRBD2. The CDR3 is 14 amino acids. Germline V gene sequence: CDR1 MGHRA, CDR2 YSYEKL. V was pared by 7 bases and J by 7 bases, with 2 bases of the junction left unmatched. CDR3 nucleotide sequence: TGCGCCAGCACCGGGACTAGCGGGAGGAATGAGCAGTTCTTC. Translation gives CASTGTSGRNEQFF.

V gene TRBV25-1 combines with J gene TRBJ1-5; D is ambiguous. CDR1 is MGHDK, CDR2 SYGVNS, per germline. This CDR3 is 14 amino acids long. Trimming left V 3 bases short and J 7 bases short, with 13 bases between. DNA of the CDR3: TGTGCCAGCAGTGATCGCATGACCGGGCAGCCCCAGCATTTT. Translating gives CASSDRMTGQPQHF.

The chain carries TRBV7-2 and TRBJ2-7; D may be TRBD2 (6 bases). V lost 0 bases, J lost 2 bases, and 11 bases lay in between. This CDR3 comprises 15 residues. Germline V CDR1 and CDR2: SGHTA, FQGNSA. CDR3: CASSLAPSEAYEQYF. CDR3 DNA sequence: TGTGCCAGCAGCTTAGCCCCTAGCGAGGCCTACGAGCAGTACTTC.

V and J are TRBV2 and TRBJ2-2, with TRBD1 matching over 7 bases. The V and J ends lost 7 bases and 4 bases, in that order; junction bases with no gene match: 6. The CDR3 extends over 14 amino acids. Per the germline V gene, CDR1 is SNHLY and CDR2 is FYNNEI. The CDR3 protein is CASMTGFGTGELFF. The CDR3, as DNA: TGTGCCAGCATGACAGGGTTCGGCACCGGGGAGCTGTTTTTT. The whole variable domain, filled in from reference TRBV2 and TRBJ2-2, reads EPEVTQTPSHQVTQMGQEVILRCVPISNHLYFYWYRQILGQKVEFLVSFYNNEISEKSEIFDDQFSVERPDGSNFTLKIRSTKLEDSAMYFCASMTGFGTGELFFGEGSRLTVL.

This clone was seen a few times. The chain combines TRBV5-1 with TRBJ2-1, with 11 bases that match TRBD2. Germline V gives CDR1 SGHRS, CDR2 YFSETQ. With 0 bases clipped from V and 0 bases from J, the junction kept 2 bases outside the gene matches. The CDR3 totals 17 residues. The CDR3 sequence: CASSLGLAGNSYNEQFF. The DNA for the CDR3 is TGCGCCAGCAGCTTGGGACTAGCGGGGAACTCCTACAATGAGCAGTTCTTC.

This sequence joins TRBV19 and TRBJ1-2, with D possibly matching TRBD1 (6 bases). This CDR3 comprises 12 residues. The V end was cut by 7 bases, the J end by 8 bases, with 14 bases between. The germline V gene has CDR1 LNHDA and CDR2 SQIVND (reference sequence). CDR3 sequence reads: CASTRQDQGYTF. CDR3 nucleotides: TGTGCCAGTACTAGACAGGATCAAGGCTACACCTTC. The full variable domain, in which reference TRBV19 and TRBJ1-2 provide the parts outside the CDR3, is DGGITQSPKYLFRKEGQNVTLSCEQNLNHDAMYWYRQDPGQGLRLIYYSQIVNDFQKGDIAEGYSVSREKKESFPLTVTSAQKNPTAFYLCASTRQDQGYTFGSGTRLTVV.

In regard to this clone: An end of the junction differs from the germline gene, which may be a read error. The same CDR3 arises from other DNA sequences in this sample as well. The rearrangement joins TRBV10-3 to TRBJ1-5, with a tentative D call TRBD1 (6 bases). Germline values: CDR1 ENHRY, CDR2 SYGVKD. CDR3 length: 18 residues. As DNA, the CDR3 is TGTGCCATCAGTGAGTCGGACAGTGCAGGGACGTTTCATCAGCCTCAGCATTTT. Translation gives CAISESDSAGTFHQPQHF.

The chain has TRBV11-2 and TRBJ2-5; 10 bases are shared with TRBD2. The CDR3 length is 16 residues. V was clipped by 1 base and J by 5 bases; unmatched bases: 7. CDR1 is SGHAT, CDR2 FQNNGV, per germline. CDR3 nucleotide sequence: TGTGCCAGCAGCTTAGGTAGGGGACTAGCGACCGAGACCCAGTACTTC. The encoded protein is CASSLGRGLATETQYF.

V gene TRBV6-1 combines with J gene TRBJ2-5, with 11 positions matching TRBD1. This CDR3 comprises 17 residues. The germline V gene has CDR1 MNHNS and CDR2 SASEGT. V was clipped by 3 bases and J by 5 bases; unmatched bases: 11. The CDR3 sequence: CASSEGTGGRPAETQYF. The CDR3 bases are TGTGCCAGCAGTGAGGGGACAGGGGGAAGGCCGGCGGAGACCCAGTACTTC.

The V gene is TRBV21-1, the J gene TRBJ2-1; the table's D call TRBD1 went unverified against the DNA. TRBV21-1 is an annotated pseudogene. The CDR3 consists of 15 residues. The CDR3 loop is CASSPRDSEIDEQFF. The CDR3 DNA sequence: TGTGCCAGCAGCCCCCGGGACAGCGAAATCGATGAGCAGTTCTTC.

Only one count was recorded for this clone. This chain connects TRBV11-3 to TRBJ2-1; 8 nucleotides align to TRBD2. The CDR3 runs 14 residues. Per the germline V gene, CDR1 is SGHNT and CDR2 is YENEEA. Trimming cost V 1 base and J 8 bases; bases outside gene matches: 4. In DNA, the CDR3 is TGTGCCAGCAGCTTAGCGGGAGGGGTCTATGAGCAGTTCTTC. Its protein product is CASSLAGGVYEQFF.

This chain joins TRBV6-5 and TRBJ2-7; possible D gene TRBD2, 7 bases. The CDR3 length is 14 residues. Trimming removed 5 bases at V and 2 bases at J, with 13 bases between. In germline, CDR1 is MNHEY, CDR2 SVGAGI. The CDR3, as DNA: TGTGCCAGCAGTAGGGGGAGGGATACCTACGAGCAGTACTTC. As protein: CASSRGRDTYEQYF.

The chain couples TRBV5-1 to TRBJ2-5; 8 bases align to TRBD1. The CDR3 has 16 amino acids. Germline CDR1 and CDR2: SGHRS and YFSETQ. Unmatched junction bases numbered 9, after V lost 0 bases and J lost 5 bases. This CDR3 reads CASSLDGRTGLETQYF. In nucleotides, the CDR3 is TGCGCCAGCAGCTTGGACGGTCGGACAGGGTTGGAGACCCAGTACTTC.

This sequence joins TRBV6-1 and TRBJ1-5; 7 nucleotides line up with TRBD1. This CDR3 has 14 residues. The ends lost 7 bases at V and 1 base at J; junction bases unmatched: 4. Germline values: CDR1 MNHNS, CDR2 SASEGT. CDR3 coding DNA: TGTGCCAGCAACCGGGACAGAAGCAATCAGCCCCAGCATTTT. It is translated as CASNRDRSNQPQHF.

The V gene is TRBV10-3, the J gene TRBJ2-1; 7 nucleotides match TRBD2. This CDR3 spans 15 amino acids. Per germline, CDR1 ENHRY and CDR2 SYGVKD. Unmatched junction bases numbered 9, after V lost 4 bases and J lost 6 bases. The CDR3 here is CAISGGRGSPNEQFF. The CDR3 DNA reads as TGTGCCATCAGTGGGGGGAGGGGCTCCCCCAATGAGCAGTTCTTC.

This clone was seen a few times. The chain has TRBV11-3 and TRBJ2-7, with TRBD1 matching over 7 bases. Trimming removed 1 base from V and 3 bases from J; junction bases left unmatched: 3. The V gene's germline CDR1 is SGHNT and CDR2 YENEEA. CDR3 length equals 14 residues. Written as DNA, the CDR3 is TGTGCCAGCAGCTTAGGACAGGGAAACTACGAGCAGTACTTC. Amino acid sequence: CASSLGQGNYEQYF.

For the CDR3, the DNA is TGCGCCAGCAGCCCCCGGTTGAATGAGGACTACGAGCAGTACTTC. It is translated as CASSPRLNEDYEQYF. The chain has TRBV5-1 and TRBJ2-7; D is ambiguous. This CDR3 is 15 amino acids long. Per the germline V gene, CDR1 is SGHRS and CDR2 is YFSETQ. V was clipped by 4 bases and J by 3 bases, with 17 bases between them.

This clone has just one count. V gene TRBV6-1 combines with J gene TRBJ1-5; 9 bases are a match to TRBD1. Germline lookup yields CDR1 MNHNS and CDR2 SASEGT. V was pared by 10 bases and J by 6 bases, with 10 bases of the junction left unmatched. The CDR3 runs to 14 residues. The CDR3 protein is CATSGTGLVQPQHF. The DNA of the CDR3 is TGTGCCACTAGTGGGACAGGGTTAGTTCAGCCCCAGCATTTT.

This chain joins TRBV10-2 and TRBJ2-2; TRBD1 agrees at 7 bases. V gave up 6 bases and J gave up 4 bases; unmatched junction bases: 8. The CDR3 totals 15 residues. Per germline, CDR1 WSHSY and CDR2 SAAADI. The CDR3 nucleotides are TGCGCCAGCAGGGGCGAGAGGGGGCTCACCGGGGAGCTGTTTTTT. Translated, it gives CASRGERGLTGELFF.

A note on this clone: An end of the junction does not agree with germline; a read error may underlie this. CDR3 sequence: CASSEDYDEQFF. DNA of the CDR3: TGTGCCAGCAGTGAGGACTACGATGAGCAGTTCTTC. V gene TRBV25-1 combines with J gene TRBJ2-1, with D perhaps matching TRBD2 (6 bases). This CDR3 is built from 12 residues. Per the germline V gene, CDR1 is MGHDK and CDR2 is SYGVNS.

The chain joins TRBV18 to TRBJ1-2, with 7 positions matching TRBD1. Trimming at V came to 3 bases and at J to 4 bases, leaving 8 bases not matched to a gene. CDR3 size: 15 residues. Germline V gene lookup returns CDR1 KGHSH and CDR2 LQKENI. The CDR3 here is CASSPTSGTVYGYTF. The CDR3 nucleotides read TGTGCCAGCTCACCCACGTCCGGGACAGTCTATGGCTACACCTTC.

This clone was picked up a small number of times. This chain uses TRBV5-4 with TRBJ1-1; 8 positions agree with TRBD1. Trimming took 4 bases from V and 5 from J; bases not matched to a gene: 10. Germline lookup yields CDR1 SGHNT and CDR2 YYREEE (reference sequence). The CDR3 sequence is 15 residues long. The chain's CDR3 is CASSLGGQGGTEAFF. CDR3 bases: TGTGCCAGCAGCCTTGGTGGACAGGGAGGAACTGAAGCTTTCTTT.

The V call is TRBV6-5, the J call TRBJ2-5, with a weak D call TRBD2 (5 bases). Trimming took off 7 bases at V and 6 bases at J, with 15 bases between the two ends. Germline V gene lookup returns CDR1 MNHEY and CDR2 SVGAGI. This CDR3 has 13 residues. The CDR3 reads CASTGRSEKTQYF. CDR3 sequence (DNA): TGTGCCAGCACGGGAAGGTCCGAGAAGACCCAGTACTTC.

The gene calls are TRBV7-2 and TRBJ2-2; 9 bases line up with TRBD2. Germline trimming cut 2 bases from V and 3 bases from J; bases unmatched to any gene: 7. Germline assignment: CDR1 SGHTA and CDR2 FQGNSA. CDR3 length: 17 residues. The CDR3 bases are TGTGCCAGCAGCTTATCTCGCCTAGCGGGATACACCGGGGAGCTGTTTTTT. Residues: CASSLSRLAGYTGELFF.